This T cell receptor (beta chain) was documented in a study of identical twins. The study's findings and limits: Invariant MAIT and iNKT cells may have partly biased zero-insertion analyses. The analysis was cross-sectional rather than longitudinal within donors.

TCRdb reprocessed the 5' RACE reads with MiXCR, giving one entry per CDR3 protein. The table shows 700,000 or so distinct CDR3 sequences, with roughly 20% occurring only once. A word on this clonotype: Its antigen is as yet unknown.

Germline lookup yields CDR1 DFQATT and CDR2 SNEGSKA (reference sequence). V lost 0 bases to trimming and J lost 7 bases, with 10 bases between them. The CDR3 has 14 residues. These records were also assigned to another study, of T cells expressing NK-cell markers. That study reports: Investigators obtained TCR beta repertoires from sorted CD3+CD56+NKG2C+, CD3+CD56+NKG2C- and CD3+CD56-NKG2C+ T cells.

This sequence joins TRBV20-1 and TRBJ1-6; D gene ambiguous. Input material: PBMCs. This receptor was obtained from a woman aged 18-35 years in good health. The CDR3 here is CSARDWVPNSPLHF. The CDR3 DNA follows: TGCAGTGCTAGAGATTGGGTGCCAAATTCACCCCTCCACTTT.